A single sample is the source of the 5 T cell receptor beta chains below, sequenced in a study of cytomegalovirus exposure and HLA in healthy donors (dated by TCRdb to about 2017). Library construction relied on the immunoSEQ multiplex PCR assay. The multiplex PCR relied on a mix of 60 forward primers for TCR Vbeta segments and 13 reverse primers for TCR Jbeta segments. This is the immuneACCESS table as TCRdb keeps it, with only in-frame sequences that have V and J called. A part of the clones is gone; compared with another copy, unresolved V genes explain less than half, and the rest is unexplained. The sample includes 150,000 or so clones, with almost 85% observed a single time. The ten biggest clones cover approximately 1.5% of the sample. Sequencing was carried out using PBMCs. These receptors all stem from a man aged 30 to 39 in good health and CMV-seropositive.

The chain employs TRBV6-5 and TRBJ2-7; 11 bases are shared with TRBD2. Trimming at V came to 2 bases and at J to 6 bases, leaving 0 bases not matched to a gene. This CDR3 is built from 13 residues. Germline CDR1 and CDR2: MNHEY and SVGAGI. This chain's CDR3 is CASSYTSGSEQYF. DNA for the CDR3: TGTGCCAGCAGTTACACTAGCGGGAGCGAGCAGTACTTC.

This chain joins TRBV27 and TRBJ1-4; unclear D gene. V was shortened by 5 bases and J by 10 bases, with 11 bases between the two germline ends. CDR1 is MNHEY and CDR2 is SMNVEV in the germline V gene (reference sequence). This CDR3 has 12 residues. The CDR3 DNA follows: TGTGCCAGCAGTCTTTCGGCGGGAAAACTGTTTTTT. Encoded protein: CASSLSAGKLFF. Full variable domain (rest looked up from reference TRBV27 and TRBJ1-4): EAQVTQNPRYLITVTGKKLTVTCSQNMNHEYMSWYRQDPGLGLRQIYYSMNVEVTDKGDVPEGYKVSRKEKRNFPLILESPSPNQTSLYFCASSLSAGKLFFGSGTQLSVL.

This chain uses TRBV5-1 with TRBJ1-2, with TRBD1 matching 8 bases. This CDR3 is built from 17 residues. Germline-derived CDR1 and CDR2 are SGHRS and YFSETQ. V shed 4 bases and J 3 bases; nucleotides not matched to a gene: 14. The CDR3 is CASSRGQGGGRDYGYTF. The CDR3 bases are TGCGCCAGCAGCCGCGGACAGGGAGGTGGTCGGGACTATGGCTACACCTTC. Based on the CDR3 plus reference TRBV5-1 and TRBJ1-2, the full variable domain is KAGVTQTPRYLIKTRGQQVTLSCSPISGHRSVSWYQQTPGQGLQFLFEYFSETQRNKGNFPGRFSGRQFSNSRSEMNVSTLELGDSALYLCASSRGQGGGRDYGYTFGSGTRLTVV.

This clone was detected once. This chain uses TRBV18 with TRBJ2-5, with TRBD2 identical over 9 bases. The CDR3 loop spans 14 amino acids. V lost 4 bases, J lost 3 bases, and 3 bases stayed unmatched. CDR1 is KGHSH and CDR2 is LQKENI in the germline V gene. The chain's CDR3 is CASSQGLAKETQYF. CDR3 nucleotide sequence: TGTGCCAGCTCACAAGGACTAGCGAAAGAGACCCAGTACTTC.

The V gene is TRBV9, the J gene TRBJ2-1; 7 nucleotides align to TRBD2. V dropped 4 bases and J dropped 9; count of bases not matched to a gene: 7. The CDR3 sequence is 13 residues long. The germline gives CDR1 SGDLS, CDR2 YYNGEE. CDR3 DNA: TGTGCCAGCAGCCCCCTACTAGCGAGTGAGCAGTTCTTC. Protein: CASSPLLASEQFF.